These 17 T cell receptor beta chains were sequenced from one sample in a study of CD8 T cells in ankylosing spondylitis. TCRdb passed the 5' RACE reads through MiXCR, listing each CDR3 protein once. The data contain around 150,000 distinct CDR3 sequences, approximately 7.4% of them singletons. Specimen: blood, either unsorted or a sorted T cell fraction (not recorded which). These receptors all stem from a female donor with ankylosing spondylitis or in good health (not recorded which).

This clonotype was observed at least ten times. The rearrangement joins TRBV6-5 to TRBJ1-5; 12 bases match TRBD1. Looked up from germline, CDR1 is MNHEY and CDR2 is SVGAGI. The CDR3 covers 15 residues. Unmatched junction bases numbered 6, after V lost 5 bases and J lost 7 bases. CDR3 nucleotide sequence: TGTGCCAGCAGTCACGGGACAGGGGGCGGACAGCCCCAGCATTTT. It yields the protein CASSHGTGGGQPQHF.

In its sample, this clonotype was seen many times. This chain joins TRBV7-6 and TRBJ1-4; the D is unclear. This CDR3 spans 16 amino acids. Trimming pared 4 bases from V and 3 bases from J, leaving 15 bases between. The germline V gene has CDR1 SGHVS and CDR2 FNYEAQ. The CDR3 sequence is CASSSGFRSANEKLFF. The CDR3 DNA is TGTGCCAGCAGCTCGGGATTCAGATCGGCTAATGAAAAACTGTTTTTT.

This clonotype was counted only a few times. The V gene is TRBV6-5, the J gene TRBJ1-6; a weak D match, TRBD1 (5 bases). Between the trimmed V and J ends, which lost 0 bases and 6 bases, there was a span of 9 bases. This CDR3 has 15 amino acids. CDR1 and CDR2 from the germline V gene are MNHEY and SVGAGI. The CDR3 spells CASSYSSQGNSPLHF. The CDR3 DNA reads TGTGCCAGCAGTTACTCGAGTCAGGGTAATTCACCCCTCCACTTT.

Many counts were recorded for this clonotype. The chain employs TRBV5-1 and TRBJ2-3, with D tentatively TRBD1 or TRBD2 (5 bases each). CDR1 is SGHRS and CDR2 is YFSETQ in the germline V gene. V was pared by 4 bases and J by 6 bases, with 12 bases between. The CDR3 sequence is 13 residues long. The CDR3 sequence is CASSVGDGDTQYF. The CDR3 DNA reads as TGCGCCAGCAGCGTAGGGGACGGTGATACGCAGTATTTT.

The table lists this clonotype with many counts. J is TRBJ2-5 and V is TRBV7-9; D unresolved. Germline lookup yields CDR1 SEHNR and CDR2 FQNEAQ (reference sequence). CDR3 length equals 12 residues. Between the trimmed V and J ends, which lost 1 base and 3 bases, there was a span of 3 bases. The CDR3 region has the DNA TGTGCCAGCAGCTTAGGGAAAGAGACCCAGTACTTC. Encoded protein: CASSLGKETQYF.

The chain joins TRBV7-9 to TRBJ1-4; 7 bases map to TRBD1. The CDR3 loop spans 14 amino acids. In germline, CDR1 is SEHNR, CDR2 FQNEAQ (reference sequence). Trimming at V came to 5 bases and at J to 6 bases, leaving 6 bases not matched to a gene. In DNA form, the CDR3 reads TGTGCCAGCAGCCGGGGACAGCGGGATGAAAAACTGTTTTTT. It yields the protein CASSRGQRDEKLFF.

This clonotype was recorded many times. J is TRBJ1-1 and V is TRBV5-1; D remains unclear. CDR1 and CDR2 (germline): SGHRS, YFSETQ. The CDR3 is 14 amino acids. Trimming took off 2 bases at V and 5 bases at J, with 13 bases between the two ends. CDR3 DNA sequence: TGCGCCAGCAGCTTCGAGGGTGGCATAACTGAAGCTTTCTTT. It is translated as CASSFEGGITEAFF.

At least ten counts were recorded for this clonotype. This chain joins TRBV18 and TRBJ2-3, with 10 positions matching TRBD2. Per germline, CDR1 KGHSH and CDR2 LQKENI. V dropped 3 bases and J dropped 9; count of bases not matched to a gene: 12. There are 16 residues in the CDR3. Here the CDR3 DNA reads TGTGCCAGCTCACCGCCTCTAGCGGGGGTCGGGGGCACGCAGTATTTT. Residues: CASSPPLAGVGGTQYF.

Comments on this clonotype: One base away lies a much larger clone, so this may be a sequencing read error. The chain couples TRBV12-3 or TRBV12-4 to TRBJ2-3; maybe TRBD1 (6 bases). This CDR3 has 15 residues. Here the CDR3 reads CAGSPYMGAGDTQYF. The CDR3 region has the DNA TGTGCCGGCAGTCCCTATATGGGGGCGGGCGATACGCAGTATTTT.

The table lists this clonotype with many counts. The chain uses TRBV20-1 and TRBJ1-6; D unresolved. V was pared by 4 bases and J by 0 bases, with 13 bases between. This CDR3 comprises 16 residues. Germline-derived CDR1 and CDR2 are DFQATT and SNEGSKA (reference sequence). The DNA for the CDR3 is TGCAGTGCTATGACCTTACCGGGCTCCTATAATTCACCCCTCCACTTT. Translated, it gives CSAMTLPGSYNSPLHF.

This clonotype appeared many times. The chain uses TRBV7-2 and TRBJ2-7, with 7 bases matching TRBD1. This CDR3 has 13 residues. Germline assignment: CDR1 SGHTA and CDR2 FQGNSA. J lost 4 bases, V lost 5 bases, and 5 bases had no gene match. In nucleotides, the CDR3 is TGTGCCAGCAGCCCCGGGACAGAATACGAGCAGTACTTC. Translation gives CASSPGTEYEQYF.

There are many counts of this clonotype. The CDR3: CSALRRTNTEAFF. CDR3 DNA: TGCAGTGCCCTCCGACGCACGAACACTGAAGCTTTCTTT. J is TRBJ1-1 and V is TRBV20-1, with D hard to call. The germline gives CDR1 DFQATT, CDR2 SNEGSKA (reference sequence). This CDR3 is 13 amino acids long. Trimming pared 6 bases from V and 1 base from J, leaving 12 bases between.

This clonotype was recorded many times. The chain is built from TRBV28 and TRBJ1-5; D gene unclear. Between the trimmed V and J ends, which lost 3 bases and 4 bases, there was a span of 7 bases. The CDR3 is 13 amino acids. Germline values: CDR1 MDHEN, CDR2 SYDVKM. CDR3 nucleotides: TGTGCCAGCAGTTTGCTGACGAATCAGCCCCAGCATTTT. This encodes CASSLLTNQPQHF.

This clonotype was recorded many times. This chain's CDR3 is CASSFDGSFQETQYF. CDR3 DNA: TGTGCCAGCAGTTTTGACGGATCCTTCCAAGAGACCCAGTACTTC. The chain uses TRBV12-3 or TRBV12-4 and TRBJ2-5; D not certain. The CDR3 contains 15 residues. The germline V and J ends were trimmed by 3 bases and 1 base, with 12 bases remaining between them.

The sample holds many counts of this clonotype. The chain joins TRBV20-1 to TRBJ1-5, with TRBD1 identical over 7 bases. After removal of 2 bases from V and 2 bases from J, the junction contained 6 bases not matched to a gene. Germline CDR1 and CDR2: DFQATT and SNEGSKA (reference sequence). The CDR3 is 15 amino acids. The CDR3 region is CSARSQGVGNQPQHF. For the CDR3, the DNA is TGCAGTGCTAGAAGTCAGGGGGTAGGCAATCAGCCCCAGCATTTT.

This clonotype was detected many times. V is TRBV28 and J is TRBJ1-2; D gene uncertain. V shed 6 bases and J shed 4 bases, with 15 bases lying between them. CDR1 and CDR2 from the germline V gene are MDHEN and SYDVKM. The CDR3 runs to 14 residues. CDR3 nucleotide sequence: TGTGCCAGCAGCCTCCCTTTGGGGTCCTATGGCTACACCTTC. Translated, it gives CASSLPLGSYGYTF.

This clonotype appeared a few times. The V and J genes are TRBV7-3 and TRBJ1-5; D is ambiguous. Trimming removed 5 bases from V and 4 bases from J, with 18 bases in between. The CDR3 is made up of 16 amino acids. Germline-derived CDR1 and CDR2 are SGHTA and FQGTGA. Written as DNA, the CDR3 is TGTGCCAGCAGCCCTCGAGCTTGGGGAAGGAATCAGCCCCAGCATTTT. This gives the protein CASSPRAWGRNQPQHF.